The T cell receptor (beta chain) described here comes from a study of graft-versus-host responses after intestinal transplantation. Method: immunoSEQ multiplex PCR; TCRdb's copy keeps in-frame clones and lacks some. The table lists tens of thousands of clones, 85% to 95% of them singletons, with roughly 2% in the top ten. General study points: When patients had graft-donor T cell macrochimerism, their allografts held high graft-versus-host to host-versus-graft clonal ratios.

Regarding this clone: Its specificity is unknown.

The CDR3 loop spans 14 amino acids. The germline CDR1 and CDR2 sequences are LGHNA and YSLEER. The junction had 4 bases not matched to a gene; V was cut back by 1 base and J by 5 bases. The chain combines TRBV4-3 with TRBJ2-5, with 7 bases lining up with TRBD2. The starting material was unstimulated CD8+ T cells sorted from spleen or lymph node cells, obtained before intestinal transplant. The sequence came from a human donor who received an intestinal transplant. CDR3: CASSQVGGLETQYF. The CDR3 DNA follows: TGCGCCAGCAGCCAAGTGGGAGGGTTGGAGACCCAGTACTTC.